The next 9 T cell receptor beta chains were all read from a single sample in a study of T cell responses to AZD1222 COVID-19 vaccine. TCRdb keeps only in-frame clones here, not all; method: immunoSEQ multiplex PCR. This repertoire shows tens of thousands of clones, about 88% found once; its top ten account for 17%. The specimen was peripheral blood, collected on day 0 of AZD1222 vaccination. These receptors were collected from an adult in good health.

This chain links TRBV5-1 with TRBJ2-1, with 9 bases identical to TRBD1. Germline V gives CDR1 SGHRS, CDR2 YFSETQ. The CDR3 is 14 residues long. The V and J ends lost 4 bases and 8 bases, in that order; junction bases with no gene match: 7. In DNA, the CDR3 is TGCGCCAGCAGCCCCGGGACAGGGTATGATGAGCAGTTCTTC. Residues: CASSPGTGYDEQFF.

This clone was seen only once. The rearrangement links TRBV5-6 to TRBJ1-4; possible D gene TRBD1, 5 bases. Germline CDR1 reads SGHDT; CDR2 reads YYEEEE. Trimming stripped 0 bases from V and 14 bases from J, with 14 bases between. The CDR3 has 13 residues. The CDR3 is CASSLVSAGPLFF. In DNA, the CDR3 is TGTGCCAGCAGCTTGGTTTCGGCGGGACCGCTGTTTTTT. Supplemented by reference TRBV5-6 and TRBJ1-4, the full variable domain reads DAGVTQSPTHLIKTRGQQVTLRCSPKSGHDTVSWYQQALGQGPQFIFQYYEEEERQRGNFPDRFSGHQFPNYSSELNVNALLLGDSALYLCASSLVSAGPLFFGSGTQLSVL.

This chain links TRBV21-1 with TRBJ1-1. TRBV21-1 counts as a pseudogene. The CDR3 totals 15 residues. CDR3 amino acids: CASSKVKRGRTEAFF. CDR3 nucleotides: TGTGCCAGCAGCAAAGTTAAGCGCGGTAGGACTGAAGCTTTCTTT.

This chain joins TRBV6-2 or TRBV6-3 and TRBJ2-2; D unclear. CDR3 length: 14 amino acids. Per the germline V gene, CDR1 is MNHEY and CDR2 is SVGEGT. The V end was cut by 4 bases, the J end by 4 bases, with 10 bases between. The CDR3 loop is CASSSVVVTGELFF. The DNA of the CDR3 is TGTGCCAGCAGTTCGGTGGTGGTCACCGGGGAGCTGTTTTTT.

This chain uses TRBV7-9 with TRBJ1-1; D not resolved. Germline lookup yields CDR1 SEHNR and CDR2 FQNEAQ (reference sequence). Trimming took 1 base from V and 5 from J, leaving 2 bases between them. The CDR3 spans 11 residues. CDR3 protein: CASSLGTEAFF. CDR3 bases: TGTGCCAGCAGCTTAGGGACTGAAGCTTTCTTT.

This rearrangement joins TRBV5-1 to TRBJ2-7, with D tentatively TRBD1 (5 bases). This CDR3 is 15 amino acids long. The germline gives CDR1 SGHRS, CDR2 YFSETQ. Trimming took off 0 bases at V and 3 bases at J, with 13 bases between the two ends. The CDR3 here is CASSLGGRGIYEQYF. In nucleotides, the CDR3 is TGCGCCAGCAGCTTGGGGGGTAGGGGAATCTACGAGCAGTACTTC. Drawing the rest from reference TRBV5-1 and TRBJ2-7, the complete variable domain is KAGVTQTPRYLIKTRGQQVTLSCSPISGHRSVSWYQQTPGQGLQFLFEYFSETQRNKGNFPGRFSGRQFSNSRSEMNVSTLELGDSALYLCASSLGGRGIYEQYFGPGTRLTVT.

This chain uses TRBV6-5 with TRBJ2-5, with 10 bases lining up with TRBD2. Germline CDR1 reads MNHEY; CDR2 reads SVGAGI. The CDR3 covers 15 residues. After removal of 5 bases from V and 8 bases from J, the junction contained 11 bases not matched to a gene. In nucleotides, the CDR3 is TGTGCCAGCAGTCAAACGGGTAGCGGGAGGAGAACCCAGTACTTC. Translation gives CASSQTGSGRRTQYF.

This clone was counted once. This sequence joins TRBV7-9 and TRBJ1-1, with D perhaps TRBD1 (5 bases). The germline CDR1 and CDR2 sequences are SEHNR and FQNEAQ (reference sequence). This CDR3 spans 18 amino acids. Trimming stripped 2 bases from V and 2 bases from J, with 21 bases between. The DNA for the CDR3 is TGTGCCAGCAGCTTAAGTATCGCGGGACGGGCGTTAAACACTGAAGCTTTCTTT. Protein: CASSLSIAGRALNTEAFF.

The gene calls are TRBV4-2 and TRBJ1-4; D might be TRBD1 (6 bases). The V gene's germline CDR1 is LGHNA and CDR2 YNFKEQ. CDR3 length: 16 amino acids. With 4 bases removed from V and 2 bases from J, the gap between germline ends came to 14 bases. For the CDR3, the DNA is TGTGCCAGCAGCCCCGAGGGGGGGGCCACTAATGAAAAACTGTTTTTT. Its translation: CASSPEGGATNEKLFF.